A single sample gave rise to the 8 T cell receptor beta chains below, sequenced in a study of cytomegalovirus exposure and HLA in healthy donors. Researchers ran the PCR with 60 Vbeta and 13 Jbeta primers. Using immunoSEQ multiplex PCR, the repertoire was profiled, and TCRdb retains in-frame clones only, with some absent. The repertoire holds about 170,000 clones, around 78% seen once, with approximately 2.2% in the top ten. Sample: PBMCs. Source of these receptors: a woman aged 25 to 39 in good health and CMV-seropositive.

This sequence joins TRBV6-5 and TRBJ2-2; TRBD1 is a possible D gene (6 bases). The ends were cut back, 6 bases at V and 2 bases at J, with 13 bases in the middle. This CDR3 comprises 15 residues. Per the germline V gene, CDR1 is MNHEY and CDR2 is SVGAGI. The CDR3 is CASSSGTFNTGELFF. The CDR3 DNA follows: TGTGCCAGCAGCTCCGGGACATTTAACACCGGGGAGCTGTTTTTT.

The chain links TRBV4-1 to TRBJ1-1; D unresolved. This CDR3 is 14 amino acids long. Germline CDR1 is MGHRA and CDR2 is YSYEKL. V was shortened by 2 bases and J by 3 bases, with 10 bases between the two germline ends. The DNA for the CDR3 is TGCGCCAGCAGCCAAATGGTTGTAGACACTGAAGCTTTCTTT. Protein: CASSQMVVDTEAFF.

The chain couples TRBV6-6 to TRBJ2-7; 9 nucleotides match TRBD1. CDR1 and CDR2 (germline): MNHNY, SVGAGI (reference sequence). The CDR3 is made up of 15 amino acids. V was clipped by 4 bases and J by 2 bases; unmatched bases: 6. The CDR3: CASSFRGQGPYEQYF. As DNA, the CDR3 is TGTGCCAGCAGTTTCAGGGGACAGGGACCCTACGAGCAGTACTTC.

This sequence joins TRBV25-1 and TRBJ2-3, with D possibly TRBD1 on 5 matching bases. From germline, CDR1 is MGHDK and CDR2 SYGVNS. The CDR3 has 15 residues. V lost 0 bases, J lost 2 bases, and 9 bases lay in between. The DNA of the CDR3 is TGTGCCAGCAGTGAATACGCGACAGCCACAGATACGCAGTATTTT. Its protein product is CASSEYATATDTQYF. The entire variable domain, with the rest obtained from reference TRBV25-1 and TRBJ2-3, is as follows: EADIYQTPRYLVIGTGKKITLECSQTMGHDKMYWYQQDPGMELHLIHYSYGVNSTEKGDLSSESTVSRIRTEHFPLTLESARPSHTSQYLCASSEYATATDTQYFGPGTRLTVL.

This clone was seen just once. CDR3 sequence: CAWSENLVTDTQYF. CDR3 coding DNA: TGTGCCTGGAGTGAAAATCTCGTGACAGATACGCAGTATTTT. V is TRBV30 and J is TRBJ2-3; D uncertain. The CDR3 is made up of 14 amino acids. The germline V gene encodes CDR1 GTSNPN and CDR2 SVGIG (reference sequence). The germline V and J ends were trimmed by 1 base and 3 bases, with 11 bases remaining between them.

V usage is TRBV6-5 and J usage is TRBJ1-2; TRBD1 agrees at 9 bases. With V trimmed by 6 bases and J by 8 bases, 7 bases remained unmatched. The CDR3 consists of 13 residues. Germline V gene lookup returns CDR1 MNHEY and CDR2 SVGAGI. This CDR3 is CASSLTGGLGYTF. The DNA of the CDR3 is TGTGCCAGCAGCCTAACAGGGGGCTTAGGCTACACCTTC.

The rearrangement links TRBV27 to TRBJ2-7; no reliable D call. Trimming cost V 5 bases and J 6 bases, with 20 bases left between them. Germline-derived CDR1 and CDR2 are MNHEY and SMNVEV (reference sequence). CDR3 length: 15 residues. For the CDR3, the DNA is TGTGCCAGCAGTCCCTTCCCGGGTGGGTTGTTCGAGCAGTACTTC. Its protein is CASSPFPGGLFEQYF.

This clone showed up just once. This chain uses TRBV29-1 with TRBJ1-1; the match to TRBD1 covers 8 bases. The CDR3 is made up of 14 amino acids. The J segment lost 4 bases and the V segment lost 7 bases, leaving 11 bases of the junction unmatched. Germline values: CDR1 SQVTM, CDR2 ANQGSEA. The CDR3 protein is CSATGQGGGTEAFF. In DNA, the CDR3 is TGCAGCGCCACCGGACAGGGTGGCGGCACTGAAGCTTTCTTT.